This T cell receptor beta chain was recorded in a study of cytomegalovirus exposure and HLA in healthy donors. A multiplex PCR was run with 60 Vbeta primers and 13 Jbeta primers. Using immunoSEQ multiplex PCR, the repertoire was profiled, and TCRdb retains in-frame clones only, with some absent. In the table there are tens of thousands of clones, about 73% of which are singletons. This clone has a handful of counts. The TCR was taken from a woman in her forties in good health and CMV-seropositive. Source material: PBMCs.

The CDR3 loop is CASSRKDREDGELFF. The CDR3 DNA reads TGCGCCAGCAGCCGCAAGGACAGGGAAGACGGGGAGCTGTTTTTT. The V and J genes are TRBV5-1 and TRBJ2-2; 8 bases match TRBD1. In germline, CDR1 is SGHRS, CDR2 YFSETQ. The V and J ends lost 4 bases and 7 bases, in that order; junction bases with no gene match: 9. The CDR3 sequence is 15 residues long.